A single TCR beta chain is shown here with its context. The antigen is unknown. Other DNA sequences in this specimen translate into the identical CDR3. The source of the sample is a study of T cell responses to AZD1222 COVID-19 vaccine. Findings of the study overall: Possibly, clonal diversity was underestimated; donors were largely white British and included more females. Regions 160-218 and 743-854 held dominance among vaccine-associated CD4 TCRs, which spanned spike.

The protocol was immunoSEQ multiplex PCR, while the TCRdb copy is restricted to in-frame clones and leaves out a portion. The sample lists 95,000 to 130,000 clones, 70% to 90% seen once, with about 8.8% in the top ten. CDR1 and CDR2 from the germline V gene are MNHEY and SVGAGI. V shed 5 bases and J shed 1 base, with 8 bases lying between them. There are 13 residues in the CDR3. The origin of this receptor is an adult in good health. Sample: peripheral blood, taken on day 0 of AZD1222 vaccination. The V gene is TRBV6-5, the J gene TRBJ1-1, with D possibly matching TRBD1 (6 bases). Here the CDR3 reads CASSKQGNTEAFF. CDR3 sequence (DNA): TGTGCCAGCAGTAAACAGGGGAACACTGAAGCTTTCTTT.